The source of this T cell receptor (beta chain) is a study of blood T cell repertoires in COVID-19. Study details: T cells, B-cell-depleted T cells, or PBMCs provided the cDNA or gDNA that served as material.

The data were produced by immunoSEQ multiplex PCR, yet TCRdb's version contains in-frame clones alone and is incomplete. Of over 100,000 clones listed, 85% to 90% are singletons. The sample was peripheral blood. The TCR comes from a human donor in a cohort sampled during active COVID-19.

The CDR3 region has the DNA TGTGCCACCAGCACCTCGTCCTGGCCCAGGGAGCTGTTTTTT. It specifies CATSTSSWPRELFF. The gene calls are TRBV15 and TRBJ2-2; no clear D gene. Germline lookup yields CDR1 LNHNV and CDR2 YYDKDF (reference sequence). The CDR3 totals 14 residues. The V gene lost 4 bases and the J gene lost 9 bases, with 15 bases spanning the gap.